The 20 T cell receptor beta chains below were found in one sample sequenced in a study of cytomegalovirus exposure and HLA in healthy donors. With 60 Vbeta and 13 Jbeta primers, the PCR was carried out. Repertoires were generated with immunoSEQ multiplex PCR, while TCRdb's copy carries only in-frame clones and drops some. The sample lists 100,000 to 150,000 clones, 70% to 85% occurring once. Sequences were obtained from PBMCs. The receptors were gathered from a woman aged 55-69 years in good health and CMV-seropositive.

In its sample, this clone was seen once. This chain connects TRBV13 to TRBJ1-2; 7 nucleotides line up with TRBD1. The CDR3 spans 14 residues. CDR1 is PRHDT and CDR2 is FYEKMQ in the germline V gene (reference sequence). Germline trimming cut 5 bases from V and 4 bases from J; bases unmatched to any gene: 7. DNA of the CDR3: TGTGCCAGCAGCGCAAGGGGGCTGGGCTATGGCTACACCTTC. Encoded protein: CASSARGLGYGYTF.

This rearrangement joins TRBV6-1 to TRBJ1-1; 8 bases fit TRBD1. After removal of 5 bases from V and 6 bases from J, the junction contained 11 bases not matched to a gene. The CDR3 is 15 amino acids. The V gene's germline CDR1 is MNHNS and CDR2 SASEGT. The CDR3 protein is CASSTRQGLTPEAFF. In DNA form, the CDR3 reads TGTGCCAGCAGTACTCGACAGGGGCTAACCCCTGAAGCTTTCTTT.

This clone was detected a few times. The chain links TRBV4-2 to TRBJ1-4; 9 bases fit TRBD1. Germline CDR1 reads LGHNA; CDR2 reads YNFKEQ. CDR3 length: 14 amino acids. The ends lost 4 bases at V and 4 bases at J; junction bases unmatched: 1. The CDR3 nucleotides read TGTGCCAGCAGCCCGACAGGGGGTAATGAAAAACTGTTTTTT. Translation gives CASSPTGGNEKLFF.

This rearrangement joins TRBV28 to TRBJ2-3; TRBD2 is a possible D gene (5 bases). Trimming removed 3 bases at V and 4 bases at J, with 17 bases between. Germline values: CDR1 MDHEN, CDR2 SYDVKM. The CDR3 has 16 amino acids. The CDR3 here is CASSLRAPSGADTQYF. CDR3 bases: TGTGCCAGCAGTTTGAGGGCACCTTCAGGCGCAGATACGCAGTATTTT.

This clone was counted only a few times. CDR3 region: CASSLDGDQPQHF. CDR3 nucleotides: TGCGCCAGCAGCTTGGACGGGGATCAGCCCCAGCATTTT. The chain carries TRBV5-1 and TRBJ1-5; no firm D call. The CDR3 sequence is 13 residues long. The V gene's germline CDR1 is SGHRS and CDR2 YFSETQ. The V and J ends lost 0 bases and 5 bases respectively, with 6 bases between them.

This chain connects TRBV7-9 to TRBJ2-7; no definite D call. Germline values: CDR1 SEHNR, CDR2 FQNEAQ (reference sequence). V was trimmed by 5 bases and J by 5 bases, leaving 22 bases between them. This CDR3 region has 16 residues. CDR3 bases: TGTGCCAGCAGCCCTACCCAATCCTCCCCAGGCCACGAGCAGTACTTC. Protein sequence: CASSPTQSSPGHEQYF.

The gene calls are TRBV5-4 and TRBJ2-2; 11 bases align to TRBD2. Germline V lookup: CDR1 SGHNT, CDR2 YYREEE (reference sequence). There are 16 residues in the CDR3. V lost 1 base and J lost 6; bases outside the gene matches: 5. The CDR3 sequence is CASSLPSGGLSGELFF. DNA for the CDR3: TGTGCCAGCAGCTTGCCTAGCGGGGGGTTATCCGGGGAGCTGTTTTTT.

This sequence joins TRBV6-5 and TRBJ1-1, with D uncertain. CDR3 length: 15 residues. Trimming cost V 0 bases and J 1 base, with 9 bases left between them. Germline V gene lookup returns CDR1 MNHEY and CDR2 SVGAGI. The DNA of the CDR3 is TGTGCCAGCAGTTACTCGTTTCTTAGGAACACTGAAGCTTTCTTT. It translates to CASSYSFLRNTEAFF.

V is TRBV5-8 and J is TRBJ1-2; 7 bases are a match to TRBD1. The length of the CDR3 is 15 residues. CDR1 and CDR2 from the germline V gene are SGHTS and YDEGEE. With V trimmed by 4 bases and J by 3 bases, 9 bases remained unmatched. The CDR3 loop reads CASSRRGTGYYGYTF. The CDR3 nucleotides read TGTGCCAGCAGCCGCAGGGGGACCGGATACTATGGCTACACCTTC.

The rearrangement links TRBV19 to TRBJ2-1; the match to TRBD2 covers 15 bases. The CDR3 consists of 19 residues. Losses at the gene ends were 7 bases for V and 0 bases for J; bases not matched to a gene: 10. Germline V gene data show CDR1 as LNHDA and CDR2 as SQIVND (reference sequence). The CDR3 sequence is CASTSGLAGGRSSYNEQFF. Written as DNA, the CDR3 is TGTGCCAGTACCTCGGGACTAGCGGGGGGAAGAAGCTCCTACAATGAGCAGTTCTTC.

The chain employs TRBV12-5 and TRBJ1-1, with 10 bases identical to TRBD1. CDR1 and CDR2 from the germline V gene are LGHNT and FRNRAP. This CDR3 is built from 13 residues. The V gene end was trimmed by 7 bases and the J gene end by 5 bases; junction bases not matched to a gene: 4. The CDR3 coding sequence is TGTGCTAGTGCCTTGGACAGGGGGACTGAAGCTTTCTTT. It yields the protein CASALDRGTEAFF.

This clone was detected only a few times. The chain joins TRBV21-1 to TRBJ1-6; the table gives TRBD1 as D, unverified against the DNA. TRBV21-1 counts as a pseudogene. The CDR3 has 15 residues. DNA of the CDR3: TGTGCCAGCAGCATGAACAGGGGGGTGCGGTCACCCCTCCACTTT. This sequence encodes CASSMNRGVRSPLHF.

Here the CDR3 DNA reads TGTGCCAGCAGCGTAGATACAGGGGGCACTGGAAACACCATATATTTT. Its protein is CASSVDTGGTGNTIYF. The chain links TRBV9 to TRBJ1-3; TRBD1 agrees at 9 bases. Germline assignment: CDR1 SGDLS and CDR2 YYNGEE. The CDR3 length is 16 residues. Trimming took 0 bases from V and 2 from J; bases not matched to a gene: 3.

The CDR3, as DNA: TGCGCCAGCAGCCAAGTCCAGGTTGGGACAGCAGTTCAGCCCCAGCATTTT. The encoded protein is CASSQVQVGTAVQPQHF. The J gene is TRBJ1-5, the V gene TRBV4-1; 7 nucleotides agree with TRBD1. The length of the CDR3 is 17 residues. Germline V gene lookup returns CDR1 MGHRA and CDR2 YSYEKL. V shed 1 base and J 6 bases; nucleotides not matched to a gene: 12.

This rearrangement joins TRBV7-9 to TRBJ2-2, with D possibly being TRBD1 (5 bases). Deletions cut 1 base from V and 3 bases from J, with 9 bases between. This CDR3 contains 15 residues. The germline V gene encodes CDR1 SEHNR and CDR2 FQNEAQ (reference sequence). The CDR3 DNA sequence: TGTGCCAGCAGCTTAGGAGTAGGGGACACCGGGGAGCTGTTTTTT. Translated, it gives CASSLGVGDTGELFF.

The gene calls are TRBV6-4 and TRBJ2-2; TRBD1 agrees at 8 bases. V shed 6 bases, J shed 4 bases, and the junction held 4 bases outside the gene matches. Germline values: CDR1 MRHNA, CDR2 SNTAGT. The CDR3 is made up of 14 amino acids. The CDR3 loop reads CASSPTGVTGELFF. CDR3 DNA sequence: TGTGCCAGCAGCCCGACAGGGGTCACCGGGGAGCTGTTTTTT.

Turning to this clone: Other DNA sequences within the sample encode an identical CDR3. The chain joins TRBV4-1 to TRBJ1-1; a possible D gene is TRBD1 (6 bases). Germline CDR1 reads MGHRA; CDR2 reads YSYEKL. Trimming stripped 3 bases from V and 4 bases from J, with 12 bases between. The CDR3 is 14 amino acids. As DNA, the CDR3 is TGCGCCAGCAGCCAGGGGGCGGGGGGCACTGAAGCTTTCTTT. It is translated as CASSQGAGGTEAFF.

The rearrangement joins TRBV5-1 to TRBJ2-5; 8 bases align to TRBD1. The last part of the DNA fits TRBJ2-7 better; the J call may be wrong. CDR1 and CDR2 from the germline V gene are SGHRS and YFSETQ. This CDR3 is 13 amino acids long. CDR3 nucleotide sequence: TGCGCCAGCAGCTTGACAGGGGGCTACGAGCAGTACTTC. This gives the protein CASSLTGGYEQYF.

This clone was found a few times. The junction does not match germline at one end; this may be a read error. The chain couples TRBV4-2 to TRBJ2-1; 11 nucleotides line up with TRBD2. This CDR3 spans 16 amino acids. Germline V gives CDR1 LGHNA, CDR2 YNFKEQ. The CDR3 nucleotides are TGTGCCAGCAGCCAAGATCTAGCGGGGGGTTACAGTGAGCAGTTCTTC. Amino acid sequence: CASSQDLAGGYSEQFF.

CDR3 nucleotides: TGCGCCAGCAGCTGGGGGGGACTGAACTACGAGCAGTACTTC. Encoded protein: CASSWGGLNYEQYF. The gene calls are TRBV5-1 and TRBJ2-7; TRBD2 matches at 7 bases. The germline V gene has CDR1 SGHRS and CDR2 YFSETQ. Trimming cost V 3 bases and J 3 bases; bases outside gene matches: 6. CDR3 length: 14 amino acids.